The clone carrying this T cell receptor beta chain was observed a single time. Its antigen is not identified. This sample stems from a study of CD8+CD57+ T cells in acquired aplastic anemia. Study information: The DNA of sorted CD4+ and CD8+ cells averaged around 3 ug. Read counts for CD4+ cells (from healthy donors) averaged around 10 million.

CDR1 is LNHNV, CDR2 YYDKDF, per germline (reference sequence). With 0 bases removed from V and 2 bases from J, the gap between germline ends came to 8 bases. The CDR3 totals 15 residues. General observations from the study: The same twenty-nine CD8+ CDR3 sequences occurred in patients and in controls. Between the patient and control groups, CD8+ Simpson's diversity did not differ significantly.

Genomic DNA templated the TCR beta VDJ and CDR3 profiling. TCRdb reprocessed the reads via MiXCR and lists one record per CDR3 protein. This table has 150,000 or so distinct CDR3 sequences, about 60% appearing once. The V gene is TRBV15, the J gene TRBJ2-1; weak D call: TRBD2 (5 bases). The source material was sorted CD4+, CD8+, or CD8+CD57+ T cells (not recorded which) from PBMCs. The sequence was collected from a human donor in good health. Here the CDR3 DNA reads TGTGCCACCAGCAGAGATCGGACTCCCTACAATGAGCAGTTCTTC. This codes for CATSRDRTPYNEQFF.